The entry below describes one TCR beta chain. This clonotype is regarded as medium-sized (0.01 to 0.1%). No antigen is known for it. Base quality data are lacking; no much larger clone is found one base away. Library creation used RT-PCR. Sequencing was carried out with an Illumina MiSeq. Using fastp trimming at Q25 and MiXCR clonotype assembly, TCRdb reanalyzed the public sequencing data and kept in-frame beta chains. For every CDR3 protein sequence, its rows merge into one entry that carries the most common genes and DNA. In all, the sample holds under 3,500 distinct CDR3 sequences, and 3.6% of those were seen once. The ten biggest clones cover 3.2% of the sample. Based on the germline V gene, the CDR1 and CDR2 sequences are MNHEY and SVGEGT. Taken from cysteine to phenylalanine, the CDR3 has 15 residues. Solely the CDR3 DNA is kept, with 45 bases framed from the first base. V loses 4 bases, J loses 3 bases, and the germline ends lie 13 bases apart.

The sample originates from a study of immune reconstitution after stem cell transplant in scleroderma (TCRdb year 2017). This specimen was acquired before or after autologous hematopoietic stem cell transplantation (not recorded which). The chain links TRBV6-2 or TRBV6-3 with TRBJ2-1; the D gene is perhaps TRBD2, from 5 matching bases. This sequence was found in a human donor with systemic sclerosis. The CDR3 reads CASSFGLAVYNEQFF. The DNA sequence is TGTGCCAGCAGTTTCGGCCTAGCCGTCTACAATGAGCAGTTCTTC.